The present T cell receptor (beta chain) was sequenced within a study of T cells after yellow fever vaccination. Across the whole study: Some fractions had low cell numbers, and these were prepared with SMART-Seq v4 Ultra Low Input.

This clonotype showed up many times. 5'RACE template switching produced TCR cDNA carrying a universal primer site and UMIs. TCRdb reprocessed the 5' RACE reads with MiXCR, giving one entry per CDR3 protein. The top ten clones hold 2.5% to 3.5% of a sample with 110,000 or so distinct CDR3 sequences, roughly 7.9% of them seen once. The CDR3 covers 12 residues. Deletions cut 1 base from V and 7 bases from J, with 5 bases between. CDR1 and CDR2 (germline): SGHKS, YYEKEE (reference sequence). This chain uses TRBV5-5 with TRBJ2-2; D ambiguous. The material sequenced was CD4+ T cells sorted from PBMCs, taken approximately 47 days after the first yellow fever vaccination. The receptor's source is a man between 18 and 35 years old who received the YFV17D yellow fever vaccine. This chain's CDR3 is CASSLYIGELFF. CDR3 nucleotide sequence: TGTGCCAGCAGCTTGTATATCGGGGAGCTGTTTTTT.